The 32 T cell receptor beta chains presented below share a single source sample, sequenced in a study of control samples from healthy donors and cancer patients. Profiled with immunoSEQ multiplex PCR; TCRdb holds only in-frame clones, not every one. The sample consists of about 200,000 clones, about 90% of them appearing once. The specimen was blood. These TCRs come from a man aged 25-40 years in good health.

The V call is TRBV2, the J call TRBJ2-6; tentative D call: TRBD2 (5 bases). The CDR3 loop spans 14 amino acids. Germline V gives CDR1 SNHLY, CDR2 FYNNEI. V gave up 7 bases and J gave up 0 bases, with 7 bases separating them. The CDR3 coding sequence is TGTGCCAGCACCGAGGGCTCTGGGGCCAACGTCCTGACTTTC. Amino acid sequence: CASTEGSGANVLTF.

The chain couples TRBV5-1 to TRBJ2-2, with 9 positions matching TRBD1. Germline loops: CDR1 SGHRS, CDR2 YFSETQ. V gave up 7 bases and J gave up 6 bases; unmatched junction bases: 13. The CDR3 sequence is 16 residues long. DNA of the CDR3: TGCGCCAGCGGAAACAGGGGGCGAAAGAATCCCGGGGAGCTGTTTTTT. Protein product: CASGNRGRKNPGELFF.

This clone was counted a single time. V is TRBV29-1 and J is TRBJ1-5; no clear D gene. The germline gives CDR1 SQVTM, CDR2 ANQGSEA. Trimming cost V 6 bases and J 5 bases, with 17 bases left between them. CDR3 length: 14 amino acids. The CDR3 region has the DNA TGCAGCGTGCCCCCAAGATCCCCTTATCAGCCCCAGCATTTT. Translating it yields CSVPPRSPYQPQHF.

The chain recombines TRBV3-1 (or the pseudogene TRBV3-2) with TRBJ2-4, with D perhaps TRBD1 or TRBD2 (5 bases each). The CDR3 has 17 residues. Germline V gene sequence: CDR1 LGHDT, CDR2 YNNKEL (reference sequence). Trimming pared 4 bases from V and 0 bases from J, leaving 16 bases between. The CDR3 loop is CASSPTRTSLAKNIQYF. DNA of the CDR3: TGTGCCAGCAGCCCAACTAGGACAAGTTTAGCCAAAAACATTCAGTACTTC.

This sequence joins TRBV10-3 and TRBJ1-1, with a weak D call TRBD1 (6 bases). Germline assignment: CDR1 ENHRY and CDR2 SYGVKD. CDR3 length: 14 amino acids. The V and J ends lost 8 bases and 4 bases respectively, with 17 bases between them. The CDR3 nucleotides read TGTGCCATCGGGAGTTCTGGGGGGCCCACTGAAGCTTTCTTT. This translates into CAIGSSGGPTEAFF.

The chain combines TRBV25-1 with TRBJ2-7; TRBD2 is a possible D gene (5 bases). The CDR3 contains 12 residues. Germline CDR1 MGHDK, CDR2 SYGVNS. V was pared by 5 bases and J by 4 bases, with 9 bases between. The CDR3 sequence: CASSPDSYEQYF. For the CDR3, the DNA is TGTGCCAGCAGTCCGGACTCTTACGAGCAGTACTTC.

The chain couples TRBV2 to TRBJ2-3, with 11 positions matching TRBD1. After removal of 10 bases from V and 3 bases from J, the junction contained 3 bases not matched to a gene. This CDR3 region has 13 residues. The germline V gene encodes CDR1 SNHLY and CDR2 FYNNEI. CDR3 region: CANRDRGTDTQYF. CDR3 sequence (DNA): TGTGCCAACCGGGACAGGGGGACAGATACGCAGTATTTT.

This chain connects TRBV7-3 to TRBJ2-6, with D perhaps matching TRBD1 (5 bases). The germline V gene has CDR1 SGHTA and CDR2 FQGTGA. CDR3 length equals 15 residues. Trimming removed 5 bases from V and 0 bases from J, with 8 bases in between. This CDR3 is CASSIDSSGANVLTF. The CDR3, as DNA: TGTGCCAGCAGCATCGACAGCTCTGGGGCCAACGTCCTGACTTTC.

The chain uses TRBV24-1 and TRBJ1-4; a possible D gene is TRBD1 (6 bases). CDR1 and CDR2 (germline): KGHDR, SFDVKD. V was pared by 3 bases and J by 10 bases, with 20 bases between. The CDR3 covers 16 residues. The CDR3 spells CATSDTGTAGGGKLFF. The CDR3 nucleotides read TGTGCCACCAGTGATACCGGGACCGCGGGAGGGGGAAAACTGTTTTTT.

The chain recombines TRBV10-3 with TRBJ2-1; D is unclear. The CDR3 is 14 amino acids. From germline, CDR1 is ENHRY and CDR2 SYGVKD. With 0 bases removed from V and 5 bases from J, the gap between germline ends came to 8 bases. In nucleotides, the CDR3 is TGTGCCATCAGTGAGTCGATCTCGAACAATGAGCAGTTCTTC. Translating gives CAISESISNNEQFF.

V is TRBV11-2 and J is TRBJ2-3, with 14 nucleotides matching TRBD2. This CDR3 comprises 17 residues. The germline CDR1 and CDR2 sequences are SGHAT and FQNNGV. V dropped 4 bases and J dropped 8; count of bases not matched to a gene: 11. The CDR3 DNA is TGTGCCAGCAGCTCGGGACTAGCGGGGGCCCTCAGGGGTACGCAGTATTTT. Its protein product is CASSSGLAGALRGTQYF.

This chain connects TRBV5-5 to TRBJ1-6, with 7 bases lining up with TRBD1. The CDR3 loop spans 15 amino acids. V was pared by 6 bases and J by 7 bases, with 10 bases of the junction left unmatched. Germline CDR1 and CDR2: SGHKS and YYEKEE (reference sequence). In DNA, the CDR3 is TGTGCCAGCACCCCCCCCGGGACAGAGAATTCACCCCTCCACTTT. Translated, it gives CASTPPGTENSPLHF.

The DNA of the CDR3 is TGCGCCAGCAGCCCCCGGGGGGGTTTTGCGAGGGTGAACACTGAAGCTTTCTTT. Translating it yields CASSPRGGFARVNTEAFF. The rearrangement links TRBV4-1 to TRBJ1-1, with D possibly TRBD1 on 5 matching bases. The CDR3 loop spans 18 amino acids. Trimming took off 4 bases at V and 0 bases at J, with 21 bases between the two ends. Germline values: CDR1 MGHRA, CDR2 YSYEKL.

The chain couples TRBV6-5 to TRBJ1-2; 7 nucleotides match TRBD1. In germline, CDR1 is MNHEY, CDR2 SVGAGI. V shed 8 bases and J 4 bases; nucleotides not matched to a gene: 13. The CDR3 runs to 15 residues. CDR3 nucleotide sequence: TGTGCCAGCCGCCGGGGAATTAGGGACAGCTATGGCTACACCTTC. Its translation: CASRRGIRDSYGYTF.

The V gene is TRBV20-1, the J gene TRBJ1-1; no clear D. V lost 2 bases and J 11 bases, leaving 12 bases between the germline ends. Germline CDR1 and CDR2: DFQATT and SNEGSKA (reference sequence). The CDR3 covers 11 residues. Here the CDR3 reads CSARYGEEAFF. The CDR3 DNA reads TGCAGTGCTAGATATGGGGAGGAGGCTTTCTTT.

The CDR3: CASSPRGGGFIHEQYF. CDR3 nucleotide sequence: TGTGCCAGCAGCCCCCGCGGGGGGGGGTTTATCCACGAGCAGTACTTC. V gene TRBV11-2 combines with J gene TRBJ2-7; 9 nucleotides align to TRBD2. The CDR3 sequence is 16 residues long. Germline CDR1 reads SGHAT; CDR2 reads FQNNGV. Trimming cost V 5 bases and J 5 bases; bases outside gene matches: 13.

The chain uses TRBV21-1 and TRBJ2-3. TRBV21-1 is given as a pseudogene. This CDR3 is 14 amino acids long. CDR3 coding DNA: TGTGCCAGCAGCACTTCAGAGACCACAGATACGCAGTATTTT. Amino acid sequence: CASSTSETTDTQYF.

This clone was found once. The chain uses TRBV27 and TRBJ1-4, with 8 bases lining up with TRBD1. Germline V gives CDR1 MNHEY, CDR2 SMNVEV (reference sequence). V dropped 3 bases and J dropped 8; count of bases not matched to a gene: 8. The CDR3 totals 15 residues. This CDR3 reads CASSFRGRSPEKLFF. The CDR3 nucleotides are TGTGCCAGCAGTTTCAGGGGGCGAAGTCCCGAAAAACTGTTTTTT.

The gene calls are TRBV2 and TRBJ2-1, with D hard to call. CDR3 size: 11 residues. Deletions cut 6 bases from V and 7 bases from J, with 7 bases between. CDR1 and CDR2 from the germline V gene are SNHLY and FYNNEI. The CDR3 nucleotides read TGTGCCAGCAGAGATGGGAATGAGCAGTTCTTC. This codes for CASRDGNEQFF.

This rearrangement joins TRBV6-5 to TRBJ2-7, with unresolved D. Trimming removed 5 bases from V and 2 bases from J, with 4 bases in between. CDR3 size: 11 residues. Germline V gene lookup returns CDR1 MNHEY and CDR2 SVGAGI. DNA for the CDR3: TGTGCCAGCAGTAAAACCTACGAGCAGTACTTC. It yields the protein CASSKTYEQYF.

This rearrangement joins TRBV5-1 to TRBJ2-1; D gene ambiguous. Germline assignment: CDR1 SGHRS and CDR2 YFSETQ. The CDR3 spans 15 residues. V gave up 1 base and J gave up 7 bases, with 15 bases separating them. The CDR3 DNA follows: TGCGCCAGCAGCTTGTCCGTTACAGTCCCAAATGAGCAGTTCTTC. It encodes CASSLSVTVPNEQFF. Complete variable domain (other parts from reference TRBV5-1 and TRBJ2-1): KAGVTQTPRYLIKTRGQQVTLSCSPISGHRSVSWYQQTPGQGLQFLFEYFSETQRNKGNFPGRFSGRQFSNSRSEMNVSTLELGDSALYLCASSLSVTVPNEQFFGPGTRLTVL.

The V gene is TRBV2, the J gene TRBJ2-2; D not certain. Trimming pared 4 bases from V and 6 bases from J, leaving 12 bases between. Germline CDR1 SNHLY, CDR2 FYNNEI. The CDR3 totals 14 residues. CDR3 protein: CASSAEVASGELFF. The CDR3 bases are TGTGCCAGCAGTGCTGAGGTAGCCTCCGGGGAGCTGTTTTTT. Drawing the rest from reference TRBV2 and TRBJ2-2, the complete variable domain is EPEVTQTPSHQVTQMGQEVILRCVPISNHLYFYWYRQILGQKVEFLVSFYNNEISEKSEIFDDQFSVERPDGSNFTLKIRSTKLEDSAMYFCASSAEVASGELFFGEGSRLTVL.

The V and J genes are TRBV19 and TRBJ2-2, with D possibly being TRBD1 (6 bases). The CDR3 runs to 17 residues. Germline CDR1 is LNHDA and CDR2 is SQIVND (reference sequence). The ends were cut back, 5 bases at V and 1 base at J, with 17 bases in the middle. In DNA, the CDR3 is TGTGCCAGTAGTCTAACCTTTGACAGGCGGAACACCGGGGAGCTGTTTTTT. Encoded protein: CASSLTFDRRNTGELFF.

This clone was seen a few times. V usage is TRBV7-9 and J usage is TRBJ2-3; D might be TRBD1 (6 bases). Germline V CDR1 and CDR2: SEHNR, FQNEAQ (reference sequence). The CDR3 consists of 16 residues. V dropped 5 bases and J dropped 3 bases, with 18 bases sitting between them. The chain's CDR3 is CASSPSTGLRTDTQYF. CDR3 bases: TGTGCCAGCAGCCCAAGTACAGGGTTGAGGACAGATACGCAGTATTTT.

The V call is TRBV10-1, the J call TRBJ2-5; 9 positions agree with TRBD1. This CDR3 has 14 amino acids. CDR1 and CDR2 from the germline V gene are WNHNN and SYGVQD (reference sequence). Trimming took 5 bases from V and 4 from J; bases not matched to a gene: 5. The CDR3 sequence: CASSPDRGLETQYF. For the CDR3, the DNA is TGCGCCAGCAGTCCGGACAGGGGCTTAGAGACCCAGTACTTC.

The chain couples TRBV10-1 to TRBJ1-2, with D hard to call. The germline gives CDR1 WNHNN, CDR2 SYGVQD (reference sequence). Trimming pared 3 bases from V and 8 bases from J, leaving 13 bases between. The CDR3 runs to 13 residues. The chain's CDR3 is CASSDERTWGYTF. CDR3 coding DNA: TGCGCCAGCAGTGATGAGCGGACGTGGGGCTACACCTTC.

The rearrangement uses TRBV19 and TRBJ2-1; 12 nucleotides line up with TRBD2. Germline assignment: CDR1 LNHDA and CDR2 SQIVND (reference sequence). J lost 4 bases, V lost 6 bases, and 4 bases had no gene match. CDR3 length: 15 residues. The DNA of the CDR3 is TGTGCCAGTAGCCCCGGGACTAGCGGGTACAATGAGCAGTTCTTC. It translates to CASSPGTSGYNEQFF.

The V gene is TRBV6-2 or TRBV6-3, the J gene TRBJ2-3; D gene unclear. Trimming took 2 bases from V and 1 from J, leaving 10 bases between them. Germline-derived CDR1 and CDR2 are MNHEY and SVGEGT. This CDR3 contains 15 residues. The CDR3 sequence is CASSYVVLGTDTQYF. The CDR3 DNA sequence: TGTGCCAGCAGTTACGTAGTCTTGGGCACAGATACGCAGTATTTT.

This chain uses TRBV24-1 with TRBJ2-1; the match to TRBD2 covers 7 bases. Trimming removed 5 bases from V and 6 bases from J; junction bases left unmatched: 9. The CDR3 covers 15 residues. Looked up from germline, CDR1 is KGHDR and CDR2 is SFDVKD. DNA of the CDR3: TGTGCCACCAGTGCCACGGGGGGAAGGAGCAATGAGCAGTTCTTC. It is translated as CATSATGGRSNEQFF.

V usage is TRBV24-1 and J usage is TRBJ2-2, with D unclear. The V end lost 5 bases, the J end lost 2 bases, and 14 bases lay between the germline ends. The germline V gene encodes CDR1 KGHDR and CDR2 SFDVKD. The CDR3 loop spans 16 amino acids. The CDR3 region has the DNA TGTGCCACCAGTGGGGTGGGCGTCGCCAACACCGGGGAGCTGTTTTTT. Its protein is CATSGVGVANTGELFF.

The chain carries TRBV9 and TRBJ1-1; maybe TRBD1 (5 bases). CDR3 length: 15 residues. Germline V CDR1 and CDR2: SGDLS, YYNGEE. The germline V and J ends were trimmed by 0 bases and 1 base, with 10 bases remaining between them. In DNA form, the CDR3 reads TGTGCCAGCAGCGTAGACGGGGGTTCGAACACTGAAGCTTTCTTT. Its translation: CASSVDGGSNTEAFF.

The chain links TRBV15 to TRBJ2-2, with TRBD2 matching 9 bases. V lost 0 bases and J lost 4; bases outside the gene matches: 6. CDR1 is LNHNV, CDR2 YYDKDF, per germline (reference sequence). The CDR3 is 17 amino acids. CDR3 bases: TGTGCCACCAGCAGAGAGGCGCGGGGGGGTCCCACCGGGGAGCTGTTTTTT. It codes for CATSREARGGPTGELFF.